These 24 T cell receptor beta chains were all obtained from the same sample, sequenced in a study of shared T cell receptors in the human thymus. The repertoire was sequenced with immunoSEQ multiplex PCR; TCRdb's copy has only in-frame clones and lacks some. Here the sample spans under 850,000 clones, 88% being singletons. These data are also associated with another study on human thymus T cells.

Sequenced material: thymocytes. These TCRs come from a boy under two years old with a congenital heart defect.

A note on this clone: Additional DNA sequences in this sample encode the identical CDR3. The V call is TRBV27, the J call TRBJ2-7, with 11 bases lining up with TRBD2. Germline assignment: CDR1 MNHEY and CDR2 SMNVEV (reference sequence). The CDR3 totals 15 residues. The ends lost 5 bases at V and 3 bases at J; junction bases unmatched: 6. The CDR3 DNA reads TGTGCCAGCAGTGACAGACTAGCGGGGATCTACGAGCAGTACTTC. It is translated as CASSDRLAGIYEQYF.

The gene calls are TRBV28 and TRBJ1-5; 8 nucleotides line up with TRBD1. V shed 4 bases and J 2 bases; nucleotides not matched to a gene: 7. Germline V gene lookup returns CDR1 MDHEN and CDR2 SYDVKM. This CDR3 spans 16 amino acids. CDR3 protein: CASSSPDRGGNQPQHF. The DNA for the CDR3 is TGTGCCAGCAGTTCCCCCGACAGGGGAGGCAATCAGCCCCAGCATTTT.

This chain connects TRBV27 to TRBJ1-3; D is perhaps TRBD1 (5 bases). The CDR3 consists of 13 residues. CDR1 and CDR2 from the germline V gene are MNHEY and SMNVEV (reference sequence). V lost 5 bases to trimming and J lost 0 bases, with 5 bases between them. The CDR3 region is CASSTGSGNTIYF. The CDR3 nucleotides read TGTGCCAGCAGTACAGGCTCTGGAAACACCATATATTTT.

CDR3: CAGFPSGGESYEQYF. The CDR3 region has the DNA TGTGCCGGTTTCCCTAGCGGGGGGGAGTCCTACGAGCAGTACTTC. The J gene is TRBJ2-7, the V gene TRBV30; 12 nucleotides agree with TRBD2. The CDR3 totals 15 residues. CDR1 is GTSNPN and CDR2 is SVGIG in the germline V gene (reference sequence). V lost 8 bases, J lost 1 base, and 9 bases stayed unmatched.

CDR3 protein: CASSIRVDGNEQFF. CDR3 DNA sequence: TGTGCCAGTAGTATTCGGGTCGACGGGAATGAGCAGTTCTTC. The rearrangement joins TRBV19 to TRBJ2-1; D unresolved. The CDR3 totals 14 residues. V was cut by 3 bases and J by 7 bases, with 13 bases left in between. Looked up from germline, CDR1 is LNHDA and CDR2 is SQIVND (reference sequence).

This rearrangement joins TRBV14 to TRBJ1-1; 7 nucleotides match TRBD1. J lost 0 bases, V lost 4 bases, and 5 bases had no gene match. From germline, CDR1 is SGHDN and CDR2 FVKESK. CDR3 length equals 15 residues. The CDR3 bases are TGTGCCAGCAGCCGGGTGGGACAGCTGAACACTGAAGCTTTCTTT. It translates to CASSRVGQLNTEAFF.

This chain links TRBV4-3 with TRBJ2-5; possible D gene TRBD1, 6 bases. The J call may be incorrect, as the DNA end agrees better with TRBJ2-7. Germline V gene data show CDR1 as LGHNA and CDR2 as YSLEER. The CDR3 is 16 amino acids. The CDR3 sequence: CASSQALAGVAYEQYF. CDR3 in DNA: TGCGCCAGCAGCCAAGCACTGGCAGGGGTGGCCTACGAGCAGTACTTC.

This chain links TRBV27 with TRBJ2-2; 9 positions agree with TRBD1. Germline V lookup: CDR1 MNHEY, CDR2 SMNVEV (reference sequence). The CDR3 contains 17 residues. V gave up 4 bases and J gave up 1 base; unmatched junction bases: 7. CDR3 bases: TGTGCCAGCAGTTCTCCACTGGGACAGGGGAACACCGGGGAGCTGTTTTTT. Protein: CASSSPLGQGNTGELFF.

The chain couples TRBV12-2 to TRBJ2-7; the D call TRBD1 from the table was never checked on the DNA. TRBV12-2 is assigned pseudogene status. This CDR3 contains 16 residues. This CDR3 reads CASRPGVPGAPYEQYF. CDR3 sequence (DNA): TGTGCAAGTCGCCCAGGGGTCCCAGGGGCCCCCTACGAGCAGTACTTC.

The genes are TRBV7-6 and TRBJ2-1; TRBD2 might be the D (5 bases). The V end was cut by 5 bases, the J end by 9 bases, with 17 bases between. The CDR3 spans 14 residues. In germline, CDR1 is SGHVS, CDR2 FNYEAQ. Written as DNA, the CDR3 is TGTGCCAGCAGCCCGAGCCCGGACTTGGGTGAGCAGTTCTTC. Its translation is CASSPSPDLGEQFF.

V gene TRBV28 combines with J gene TRBJ2-1; 11 bases are a match to TRBD2. This CDR3 comprises 17 residues. The J segment lost 9 bases and the V segment lost 3 bases, leaving 13 bases of the junction unmatched. Germline CDR1 and CDR2: MDHEN and SYDVKM. Here the CDR3 DNA reads TGTGCCAGCAGTTTCTTCAGGACTAGCGGGCAGGAGGGTGAGCAGTTCTTC. It yields the protein CASSFFRTSGQEGEQFF. Together with reference TRBV28 and TRBJ2-1, the CDR3 gives the full variable domain: DVKVTQSSRYLVKRTGEKVFLECVQDMDHENMFWYRQDPGLGLRLIYFSYDVKMKEKGDIPEGYSVSREKKERFSLILESASTNQTSMYLCASSFFRTSGQEGEQFFGPGTRLTVL.

V usage is TRBV19 and J usage is TRBJ2-3; no firm D call. This CDR3 spans 15 amino acids. V dropped 5 bases and J dropped 3 bases, with 15 bases sitting between them. Germline-derived CDR1 and CDR2 are LNHDA and SQIVND (reference sequence). CDR3 bases: TGTGCCAGTAGTCCCTCAAAGCGAAAAACAGATACGCAGTATTTT. It specifies CASSPSKRKTDTQYF.

The chain links TRBV7-9 to TRBJ2-1; no clear D gene. Germline-derived CDR1 and CDR2 are SEHNR and FQNEAQ (reference sequence). The CDR3 totals 16 residues. The V gene lost 6 bases and the J gene lost 1 base, with 16 bases spanning the gap. CDR3 residues: CASRSRVAESYNEQFF. In DNA, the CDR3 is TGTGCCAGCAGATCTAGAGTCGCGGAGTCCTACAATGAGCAGTTCTTC.

This clone showed up just a few times. This chain uses TRBV5-1 with TRBJ1-2; D call uncertain. CDR3 size: 13 residues. V was clipped by 0 bases and J by 7 bases, with 10 bases between them. CDR1 and CDR2 (germline): SGHRS, YFSETQ. The CDR3 DNA reads TGCGCCAGCAGCTTGGAAGCCTGTGGTGGCTACACCTTC. This codes for CASSLEACGGYTF.

This chain uses TRBV4-3 with TRBJ2-3; 7 bases line up with TRBD1. With V trimmed by 0 bases and J by 3 bases, 6 bases remained unmatched. The CDR3 has 16 amino acids. Germline V CDR1 and CDR2: LGHNA, YSLEER. DNA for the CDR3: TGCGCCAGCAGCCAAGATTTAGGGGGCGGGACAGATACGCAGTATTTT. Encoded protein: CASSQDLGGGTDTQYF.

The genes are TRBV11-3 and TRBJ2-4; a possible D gene is TRBD2 (6 bases). Germline V gene data show CDR1 as SGHNT and CDR2 as YENEEA. The CDR3 has 18 amino acids. Trimming stripped 0 bases from V and 0 bases from J, with 15 bases between. DNA of the CDR3: TGTGCCAGCAGCTTAGACTGCGGGGTGGGGTTAGCCAAAAACATTCAGTACTTC. This encodes CASSLDCGVGLAKNIQYF.

The CDR3, as DNA: TGTGCCAGCAGTATCCGCTACGAGCAGTACTTC. This translates into CASSIRYEQYF. The chain uses TRBV27 and TRBJ2-7, with D unresolved. The CDR3 is 11 amino acids. V was clipped by 5 bases and J by 3 bases, with 5 bases between them. Germline CDR1 and CDR2: MNHEY and SMNVEV (reference sequence).

The CDR3 nucleotides read TGTGCTAGTGGTATACCTCCGGGGGAAAAGCGCTATGGCTACACCTTC. Protein: CASGIPPGEKRYGYTF. The rearrangement joins TRBV12-5 to TRBJ1-2; D is perhaps TRBD1 (5 bases). The CDR3 sequence is 16 residues long. V lost 5 bases, J lost 4 bases, and 20 bases lay in between. The V gene's germline CDR1 is LGHNT and CDR2 FRNRAP.

The rearrangement links TRBV9 to TRBJ2-7, with 9 nucleotides matching TRBD2. Unmatched junction bases numbered 4, after V lost 2 bases and J lost 1 base. Per the germline V gene, CDR1 is SGDLS and CDR2 is YYNGEE. The length of the CDR3 is 15 residues. The CDR3 DNA reads TGTGCCAGCAGCGTCGGGCGGGAGGGATCCTACGAGCAGTACTTC. It encodes CASSVGREGSYEQYF.

This clone turned up a few times. This chain joins TRBV19 and TRBJ2-1; a possible D gene is TRBD2 (5 bases). Trimming shortened V by 4 bases and J by 5 bases, and 12 bases separated the two germline ends. The CDR3 runs to 14 residues. Per the germline V gene, CDR1 is LNHDA and CDR2 is SQIVND (reference sequence). CDR3 in DNA: TGTGCCAGTAGTAATAGACTGGGAGACAATGAGCAGTTCTTC. Translating gives CASSNRLGDNEQFF.

The table lists this clone with a few counts. This rearrangement joins TRBV28 to TRBJ2-7, with D possibly matching TRBD1 (6 bases). This CDR3 comprises 12 residues. V was trimmed by 6 bases and J by 3 bases, leaving 9 bases between them. Per germline, CDR1 MDHEN and CDR2 SYDVKM. The CDR3 protein is CASRRQDYEQYF. DNA of the CDR3: TGTGCCAGCAGAAGACAGGACTACGAGCAGTACTTC.

The rearrangement joins TRBV28 to TRBJ2-7; the D gene is possibly TRBD1 (6 bases). CDR3 length: 14 residues. Trimming cost V 6 bases and J 2 bases, with 14 bases left between them. Germline values: CDR1 MDHEN, CDR2 SYDVKM. CDR3 nucleotides: TGTGCCAGCAGCTGCGACAGGACCCCCTACGAGCAGTACTTC. Translating gives CASSCDRTPYEQYF.

The genes are TRBV18 and TRBJ1-5; D possibly corresponds to TRBD1 (6 bases). The CDR3 runs to 16 residues. V lost 3 bases and J 6 bases, leaving 18 bases between the germline ends. Per the germline V gene, CDR1 is KGHSH and CDR2 is LQKENI. This CDR3 is CASSPHKDRVGQPQHF. The CDR3 DNA sequence: TGTGCCAGCTCACCCCATAAGGACAGAGTCGGTCAGCCCCAGCATTTT.

This clone came up once. The rearrangement uses TRBV7-2 and TRBJ2-1, with 8 bases that match TRBD2. With V trimmed by 3 bases and J by 7 bases, 8 bases remained unmatched. Germline CDR1 is SGHTA and CDR2 is FQGNSA. The CDR3 sequence is 15 residues long. The CDR3 DNA reads TGTGCCAGCAGCTTTTATTCACTAGCGGATAATGAGCAGTTCTTC. Its protein product is CASSFYSLADNEQFF.